One sample yielded the 24 T cell receptor beta chains listed below, sequenced in a study of blood T cell repertoires in COVID-19. Assay: immunoSEQ multiplex PCR; the TCRdb copy retains only in-frame clones and omits some. The sample yields 250,000 to 300,000 clones, about 88% seen once. Sequenced sample: peripheral blood. The receptors derive from a woman in her thirties with COVID-19, enrolled during active disease.

Regarding this clone: Within the sample, other DNA sequences also encode this same CDR3. The chain recombines TRBV27 with TRBJ2-5; weak D call: TRBD1 (5 bases). The germline gives CDR1 MNHEY, CDR2 SMNVEV (reference sequence). The V and J ends lost 0 bases and 4 bases respectively, with 6 bases between them. This CDR3 is built from 13 residues. CDR3 bases: TGTGCCAGCAGTTTATCGGGGCGAGAGACCCAGTACTTC. Translating gives CASSLSGRETQYF.

The table lists this clone with a few counts. This chain uses TRBV5-6 with TRBJ1-5; D remains unclear. CDR1 and CDR2 (germline): SGHDT, YYEEEE. The CDR3 consists of 15 residues. V was trimmed by 0 bases and J by 5 bases, leaving 12 bases between them. DNA for the CDR3: TGTGCCAGCAGCTTGGTAGGGAGGGAAGATCAGCCCCAGCATTTT. Protein sequence: CASSLVGREDQPQHF. Drawing the rest from reference TRBV5-6 and TRBJ1-5, the complete variable domain is DAGVTQSPTHLIKTRGQQVTLRCSPKSGHDTVSWYQQALGQGPQFIFQYYEEEERQRGNFPDRFSGHQFPNYSSELNVNALLLGDSALYLCASSLVGREDQPQHFGDGTRLSIL.

The chain joins TRBV18 to TRBJ1-6; 7 positions match TRBD1. Germline CDR1 reads KGHSH; CDR2 reads LQKENI. V gave up 3 bases and J gave up 5 bases; unmatched junction bases: 1. The CDR3 covers 14 residues. CDR3 nucleotides: TGTGCCAGCTCACCCGACAGGGATAATTCACCCCTCCACTTT. It specifies CASSPDRDNSPLHF.

This clone was observed once. V gene TRBV25-1 combines with J gene TRBJ1-2; D gene unclear. The germline V gene has CDR1 MGHDK and CDR2 SYGVNS. The CDR3 sequence is 12 residues long. Trimming shortened V by 4 bases and J by 7 bases, and 10 bases separated the two germline ends. CDR3 nucleotides: TGTGCCAGCAGTGGCAGTCCGGGTGGCTACACCTTC. Residues: CASSGSPGGYTF.

The J gene is TRBJ2-7, the V gene TRBV2; tentative D call: TRBD1 (6 bases). This CDR3 has 14 amino acids. The germline CDR1 and CDR2 sequences are SNHLY and FYNNEI. V lost 3 bases, J lost 5 bases, and 14 bases lay in between. CDR3 DNA sequence: TGTGCCAGCAGTGACCCAGGGGTGGATGACGAGCAGTACTTC. Encoded protein: CASSDPGVDDEQYF.

The chain combines TRBV5-4 with TRBJ1-1, with 7 nucleotides matching TRBD1. V dropped 4 bases and J dropped 1; count of bases not matched to a gene: 4. CDR3 length: 14 amino acids. CDR1 and CDR2 (germline): SGHNT, YYREEE (reference sequence). The CDR3 loop is CASSENRGNTEAFF. CDR3 DNA sequence: TGTGCCAGCAGCGAAAACAGGGGGAACACTGAAGCTTTCTTT. Together with reference TRBV5-4 and TRBJ1-1, the CDR3 gives the full variable domain: ETGVTQSPTHLIKTRGQQVTLRCSSQSGHNTVSWYQQALGQGPQFIFQYYREEENGRGNFPPRFSGLQFPNYSSELNVNALELDDSALYLCASSENRGNTEAFFGQGTRLTVV.

The CDR3 loop reads CSVEGSGEADTQYF. DNA of the CDR3: TGCAGCGTTGAGGGTAGCGGGGAAGCAGATACGCAGTATTTT. The V and J genes are TRBV29-1 and TRBJ2-3, with 8 bases identical to TRBD2. The junction had 6 bases not matched to a gene; V was cut back by 3 bases and J by 4 bases. In germline, CDR1 is SQVTM, CDR2 ANQGSEA. The CDR3 consists of 14 residues.

The V gene is TRBV30, the J gene TRBJ2-1; 10 bases are a match to TRBD1. CDR1 is GTSNPN, CDR2 SVGIG, per germline (reference sequence). The junction had 7 bases not matched to a gene; V was cut back by 5 bases and J by 6 bases. The CDR3 runs 14 residues. The CDR3 nucleotides are TGTGCCTGGGTCGGGACAGGGGCGGGCAATGAGCAGTTCTTC. Amino acids: CAWVGTGAGNEQFF.

This chain links TRBV5-7 with TRBJ2-7; TRBD1 aligns across 10 bases. TRBV5-7 is an ORF, with its function uncertain. Unmatched junction bases numbered 8, after V lost 2 bases and J lost 9 bases. CDR3 length: 14 residues. The CDR3 nucleotides are TGTGCCAGCAGCTTCGAGGACAGGGGGATCTGGCAGTACTTC. Translation: CASSFEDRGIWQYF.

The rearrangement uses TRBV6-5 and TRBJ1-1; TRBD1 matches 7 bases. Losses at the gene ends were 4 bases for V and 7 bases for J; bases not matched to a gene: 6. This CDR3 contains 13 residues. CDR1 MNHEY and CDR2 SVGAGI come from the germline V gene. The CDR3 region is CASSFYRDSEAFF. CDR3 bases: TGTGCCAGCAGTTTTTACCGGGACAGTGAAGCTTTCTTT.

J is TRBJ1-1 and V is TRBV29-1, with D possibly being TRBD1 (5 bases). The CDR3 contains 13 residues. CDR1 and CDR2 (germline): SQVTM, ANQGSEA. V was trimmed by 2 bases and J by 6 bases, leaving 13 bases between them. The CDR3: CSVESRVFAEAFF. The DNA for the CDR3 is TGCAGCGTTGAAAGCAGGGTCTTCGCTGAAGCTTTCTTT.

The chain employs TRBV10-1 and TRBJ2-5; 12 bases fit TRBD1. Germline-derived CDR1 and CDR2 are WNHNN and SYGVQD (reference sequence). The J segment lost 4 bases and the V segment lost 6 bases, leaving 9 bases of the junction unmatched. CDR3 length equals 16 residues. The CDR3 region is CASSRAGTGGPETQYF. CDR3 coding DNA: TGCGCCAGCAGCCGAGCTGGGACAGGGGGCCCAGAGACCCAGTACTTC.

This sequence joins TRBV20-1 and TRBJ2-5; D is uncertain. Germline V lookup: CDR1 DFQATT, CDR2 SNEGSKA (reference sequence). The CDR3 length is 11 residues. The germline V and J ends were trimmed by 3 bases and 7 bases, with 9 bases remaining between them. DNA for the CDR3: TGCAGTGCTAGCCCGGGTGGGACCCAGTACTTC. The encoded protein is CSASPGGTQYF.

The chain couples TRBV7-9 to TRBJ1-5; D is undetermined. The germline CDR1 and CDR2 sequences are SEHNR and FQNEAQ (reference sequence). The CDR3 has 13 residues. V shed 7 bases and J shed 5 bases, with 12 bases lying between them. The CDR3 spells CASNSRVDQPQHF. The CDR3 DNA reads as TGTGCCAGCAACTCACGGGTAGATCAGCCCCAGCATTTT.

The chain links TRBV11-1 to TRBJ1-5; TRBD1 might be the D (5 bases). The germline V gene encodes CDR1 SGHAT and CDR2 FQDESV (reference sequence). Trimming removed 2 bases at V and 7 bases at J, with 12 bases between. The CDR3 extends over 14 amino acids. CDR3: CASSLHSGIQPQHF. DNA of the CDR3: TGTGCCAGCAGCTTACACTCAGGGATCCAGCCCCAGCATTTT.

V gene TRBV18 combines with J gene TRBJ1-3; D call uncertain. CDR3 length: 16 amino acids. Trimming shortened V by 3 bases and J by 0 bases, and 12 bases separated the two germline ends. CDR1 and CDR2 from the germline V gene are KGHSH and LQKENI. The CDR3: CASSPPGLYSGNTIYF. The CDR3 coding sequence is TGTGCCAGCTCACCTCCGGGGTTGTACTCTGGAAACACCATATATTTT.

The gene calls are TRBV10-3 and TRBJ2-2; 7 bases align to TRBD2. With 7 bases clipped from V and 1 base from J, the junction kept 9 bases outside the gene matches. This CDR3 is 16 amino acids long. CDR1 is ENHRY, CDR2 SYGVKD, per germline. CDR3 in amino acids: CAITKKGLENTGELFF. For the CDR3, the DNA is TGTGCCATCACTAAGAAAGGACTAGAGAACACCGGGGAGCTGTTTTTT.

This rearrangement joins TRBV19 to TRBJ2-3; 7 bases map to TRBD2. The germline V gene encodes CDR1 LNHDA and CDR2 SQIVND (reference sequence). V was pared by 3 bases and J by 4 bases, with 7 bases of the junction left unmatched. The CDR3 contains 15 residues. In DNA, the CDR3 is TGTGCCAGTAGTATGGGGGGGAGGAGCGCAGATACGCAGTATTTT. This gives the protein CASSMGGRSADTQYF. The full variable domain, completed using reference TRBV19 and TRBJ2-3, is DGGITQSPKYLFRKEGQNVTLSCEQNLNHDAMYWYRQDPGQGLRLIYYSQIVNDFQKGDIAEGYSVSREKKESFPLTVTSAQKNPTAFYLCASSMGGRSADTQYFGPGTRLTVL.

The chain carries TRBV28 and TRBJ2-7; maybe TRBD1 (6 bases). Trimming removed 4 bases at V and 5 bases at J, with 18 bases between. Germline CDR1 reads MDHEN; CDR2 reads SYDVKM. This CDR3 contains 15 residues. The CDR3 DNA reads TGTGCCAGCAGTTCCTTCGCCGGGACAATCCACGAGCAGTACTTC. It codes for CASSSFAGTIHEQYF.

This clone has only one observation. The chain employs TRBV23-1 and TRBJ1-4; 11 bases line up with TRBD1. TRBV23-1 has ORF status, its function being uncertain. The junction had 10 bases not matched to a gene; V was cut back by 0 bases and J by 7 bases. The CDR3 has 18 residues. CDR3 bases: TGCGCCAGCAGTCAATCGAAGGACAGGGGGCGTAGACGTGAAAAACTGTTTTTT. As protein: CASSQSKDRGRRREKLFF.

This clone showed up just a few times. The rearrangement joins TRBV27 to TRBJ1-5, with D unclear. Per germline, CDR1 MNHEY and CDR2 SMNVEV (reference sequence). The ends were cut back, 2 bases at V and 15 bases at J, with 11 bases in the middle. The CDR3 extends over 11 amino acids. The CDR3: CASSLRRVGHF. The CDR3 coding sequence is TGTGCCAGCAGTTTAAGGCGGGTAGGGCATTTT.

The V call is TRBV4-3, the J call TRBJ2-5, with D hard to call. From germline, CDR1 is LGHNA and CDR2 YSLEER. Trimming shortened V by 1 base and J by 4 bases, and 13 bases separated the two germline ends. CDR3 size: 15 residues. The CDR3 region has the DNA TGCGCCAGCAGCCAAGGGAGTAGCTTCGGAGAGACCCAGTACTTC. This gives the protein CASSQGSSFGETQYF.

This sequence joins TRBV2 and TRBJ1-1; TRBD1 might be the D (5 bases). CDR3 size: 13 residues. The V gene's germline CDR1 is SNHLY and CDR2 FYNNEI. V lost 5 bases, J lost 11 bases, and 18 bases lay in between. This chain's CDR3 is CASSKGTVRGAFF. CDR3 nucleotides: TGTGCCAGCAGTAAAGGGACGGTAAGAGGGGCTTTCTTT.

The DNA for the CDR3 is TGCAGCGTTGCCGCGGTGTTACAGGGATCTGAAGCTTTCTTT. Translation: CSVAAVLQGSEAFF. The chain has TRBV29-1 and TRBJ1-1; tentative D call: TRBD1 (6 bases). V was trimmed by 4 bases and J by 6 bases, leaving 18 bases between them. CDR3 size: 14 residues. Per the germline V gene, CDR1 is SQVTM and CDR2 is ANQGSEA. Combining the CDR3 with reference TRBV29-1 and TRBJ1-1 gives the whole variable domain SAVISQKPSRDICQRGTSLTIQCQVDSQVTMMFWYRQQPGQSLTLIATANQGSEATYESGFVIDKFPISRPNLTFSTLTVSNMSPEDSSIYLCSVAAVLQGSEAFFGQGTRLTVV.